The present TCR beta chain was sequenced within a study of blood T cell repertoires in COVID-19. At the level of the study: The cDNA or gDNA used as material had been derived from T cells, B-cell-depleted T cells, or PBMCs.

The germline gives CDR1 SGDLS, CDR2 YYNGEE. The CDR3 extends over 18 amino acids. V shed 2 bases and J 3 bases; nucleotides not matched to a gene: 10. The data were produced by immunoSEQ multiplex PCR, yet TCRdb's version contains in-frame clones alone and is incomplete. The table has approximately 250,000 clones, roughly 90% seen once. Sequencing was done on a sample of peripheral blood. The TCR comes from a woman aged 70-85 years with COVID-19, enrolled during active disease. The genes are TRBV9 and TRBJ2-1; 11 bases are a match to TRBD2. Here the CDR3 reads CASSVGSGGAGVYNEQFF. CDR3 nucleotides: TGTGCCAGCAGCGTCGGTAGCGGGGGGGCCGGAGTCTACAATGAGCAGTTCTTC.